This entry lists 22 T cell receptor beta chains sequenced from one sample in a study of T cells in Graves' hyperthyroidism and ophthalmopathy. Amplified regions were TCR beta CDR3 sequences from RNA transcripts. Primed by the HTBI set, a first-round RT-PCR was run on the TCR CDR3. TCRdb processed the multiplex PCR reads anew with MiXCR; each CDR3 protein has one entry. Of roughly 520,000 distinct CDR3 sequences in the sample, roughly a quarter were seen once. Source material: blood. These TCRs come from a woman aged 30 to 39 with Graves' ophthalmopathy.

Remarks on this clonotype: Likely a read error: the CDR3 ends without its conserved phenylalanine or tryptophan. The chain joins TRBV6-4 to TRBJ1-1; D is unclear. Germline V gives CDR1 MRHNA, CDR2 SNTAGT. The V and J ends lost 5 bases and 2 bases respectively, with 12 bases between them. CDR3 length equals 14 residues. The CDR3 loop reads CASSSLRSNTEAFY. The CDR3 bases are TGTGCCAGCAGTTCGCTCAGGAGTAACACTGAAGCTTTCTAT.

This clonotype was counted at least ten times. This chain links TRBV14 with TRBJ2-7; perhaps TRBD2 as D (5 bases). CDR3 length: 11 residues. Germline V gene lookup returns CDR1 SGHDN and CDR2 FVKESK. V lost 3 bases and J 6 bases, leaving 6 bases between the germline ends. CDR3 coding DNA: TGTGCCAGCAGCCACGCGGGCGAGCAGTACTTC. It is translated as CASSHAGEQYF.

The chain has TRBV12-3 or TRBV12-4 and TRBJ1-5; D call uncertain. V gave up 4 bases and J gave up 0 bases, with 13 bases separating them. This CDR3 spans 16 amino acids. The CDR3: CASSSGSGDSNQPQHF. CDR3 DNA sequence: TGTGCCAGCAGTTCCGGCTCCGGGGATAGCAATCAGCCCCAGCATTTT.

This chain joins TRBV6-1 and TRBJ1-6, with D uncertain. The CDR3 is 14 residues long. The V and J ends lost 2 bases and 10 bases respectively, with 12 bases between them. CDR1 MNHNS and CDR2 SASEGT come from the germline V gene. DNA of the CDR3: TGTGCCAGCAGTGAACTTTTGGGTGGCTCACCCCTCCACTTT. Encoded protein: CASSELLGGSPLHF.

This clonotype was seen at least ten times. The gene calls are TRBV29-1 and TRBJ1-2; unclear D gene. V was cut by 2 bases and J by 4 bases, with 14 bases left in between. The germline gives CDR1 SQVTM, CDR2 ANQGSEA. This CDR3 has 14 amino acids. As DNA, the CDR3 is TGCAGCGTTGAACTACGGGTACCGTTCTATGGCTACACCTTC. Its translation: CSVELRVPFYGYTF.

This clonotype was seen at least ten times. A much larger clone lies one base from this, so it may be a read error. The chain is built from TRBV19 and TRBJ1-5; 7 bases are a match to TRBD1. Germline values: CDR1 LNHDA, CDR2 SQIVND (reference sequence). The ends lost 3 bases at V and 5 bases at J; junction bases unmatched: 10. The CDR3 spans 16 residues. CDR3 sequence: CASSMMLGTADQPQHF. The CDR3 nucleotides read TGTGCCAGTAGTATGATGCTGGGGACAGCCGATCAGCCCCAGCATTTT. Looking up the rest from reference TRBV19 and TRBJ1-5 gives the full variable domain: DGGITQSPKYLFRKEGQNVTLSCEQNLNHDAMYWYRQDPGQGLRLIYYSQIVNDFQKGDIAEGYSVSREKKESFPLTVTSAQKNPTAFYLCASSMMLGTADQPQHFGDGTRLSIL.

In this sample, this clonotype turned up many times. The chain recombines TRBV5-1 with TRBJ2-1, with D perhaps given as TRBD1 or TRBD2 (5 bases each). Germline V lookup: CDR1 SGHRS, CDR2 YFSETQ. The CDR3 spans 13 residues. V was trimmed by 0 bases and J by 9 bases, leaving 10 bases between them. The CDR3 bases are TGCGCCAGCAGCTTGGTGGGGGACCGTGAGCAGTTCTTC. This translates into CASSLVGDREQFF.

This clonotype was seen ten or more times. The V call is TRBV29-1, the J call TRBJ1-5; TRBD1 matches at 7 bases. CDR1 and CDR2 from the germline V gene are SQVTM and ANQGSEA. The CDR3 is 11 residues long. CDR3 protein: CRRQGGQPQHF. The CDR3, as DNA: TGCAGACGACAGGGAGGACAGCCCCAGCATTTT.

This clonotype was observed many times. The chain uses TRBV24-1 and TRBJ2-5, with 9 positions matching TRBD2. Per the germline V gene, CDR1 is KGHDR and CDR2 is SFDVKD. V dropped 5 bases and J dropped 4; count of bases not matched to a gene: 7. The CDR3 contains 15 residues. The DNA for the CDR3 is TGTGCCACCAGTGTTCCAGCGGGGGGAACAGAGACCCAGTACTTC. Its protein product is CATSVPAGGTETQYF.

This clonotype was counted many times. The V call is TRBV19, the J call TRBJ2-7; TRBD2 aligns across 7 bases. Losses at the gene ends were 2 bases for V and 6 bases for J; bases not matched to a gene: 7. CDR3 length: 14 residues. The germline V gene encodes CDR1 LNHDA and CDR2 SQIVND (reference sequence). The CDR3 nucleotides read TGTGCCAGTAGTATATCCCGGGAGGCCACCGAGCAGTACTTC. It specifies CASSISREATEQYF.

This chain links TRBV4-1 with TRBJ1-2; 9 bases align to TRBD1. J lost 5 bases, V lost 0 bases, and 4 bases had no gene match. The V gene's germline CDR1 is MGHRA and CDR2 YSYEKL. This CDR3 has 15 residues. CDR3: CASSQDRTGVYGYTF. CDR3 bases: TGCGCCAGCAGCCAAGATCGGACAGGGGTTTATGGCTACACCTTC.

The sample holds a few counts of this clonotype. J is TRBJ1-6 and V is TRBV6-5; a weak D match, TRBD1 (6 bases). Deletions cut 0 bases from V and 8 bases from J, with 14 bases between. This CDR3 spans 16 amino acids. From germline, CDR1 is MNHEY and CDR2 SVGAGI. CDR3 amino acids: CASSYSNSRTDSPLHF. The CDR3 nucleotides read TGTGCCAGCAGTTACTCAAACTCTAGGACAGATTCACCCCTCCACTTT.

This clonotype was picked up many times. A much larger clone differs from this one at a single base, so this may be a read error. This rearrangement joins TRBV6-1 to TRBJ1-1, with a weak D call TRBD1 (5 bases). Germline lookup yields CDR1 MNHNS and CDR2 SASEGT. The CDR3 has 12 amino acids. In DNA form, the CDR3 reads TGTGCCAGCAGTGTAGGGACGTATGAAGCTTGCTTT. Its protein product is CASSVGTYEACF.

V usage is TRBV9 and J usage is TRBJ2-5, with D perhaps matching TRBD1 (5 bases). The germline gives CDR1 SGDLS, CDR2 YYNGEE. The germline V and J ends were trimmed by 2 bases and 4 bases, with 18 bases remaining between them. The CDR3 is made up of 16 amino acids. DNA for the CDR3: TGTGCCAGCAGCGTGAGTCCCAGGGTAGATGTAGAGACCCAGTACTTC. It codes for CASSVSPRVDVETQYF.

Turning to this clonotype: A read error may be the cause here, since a much bigger clone is one base away. V is TRBV30 and J is TRBJ2-7; D uncertain. The CDR3 is 11 residues long. The germline V gene encodes CDR1 GTSNPN and CDR2 SVGIG (reference sequence). CDR3 DNA: TGTGCCTGGACAGAGGCCTACGAGCAGGACTTC. Protein: CAWTEAYEQDF.

The rearrangement links TRBV30 to TRBJ1-5, with D unresolved. Per germline, CDR1 GTSNPN and CDR2 SVGIG (reference sequence). The CDR3 runs 14 residues. The V end was cut by 2 bases, the J end by 4 bases, with 12 bases between. The CDR3 DNA is TGTGCCTGGAGTCGCTCCAACCAGAATCAGCCCCAGCATTTT. Translating gives CAWSRSNQNQPQHF.

This clonotype was seen repeatedly, ten times or more. J is TRBJ1-6 and V is TRBV6-1, with D hard to call. V was clipped by 2 bases and J by 4 bases, with 6 bases between them. Germline CDR1 is MNHNS and CDR2 is SASEGT. CDR3 size: 14 residues. CDR3 residues: CASSELRYNSPLHF. CDR3 nucleotide sequence: TGTGCCAGCAGTGAATTGCGGTATAATTCACCCCTCCACTTT.

This clonotype was recorded at least ten times. The chain combines TRBV28 with TRBJ2-7; D is undetermined. Deletions cut 5 bases from V and 3 bases from J, with 11 bases between. The CDR3 is 13 residues long. CDR1 and CDR2 (germline): MDHEN, SYDVKM. In nucleotides, the CDR3 is TGTGCCAGCAGTCCGGACCTAAACTACGAGCAGTACTTC. Amino acid sequence: CASSPDLNYEQYF.

This clonotype was picked up many times. It is likely a read error, because the conserved phenylalanine at the end of the CDR3 is missing. V usage is TRBV30 and J usage is TRBJ1-1; D might be TRBD1 (5 bases). The V end was cut by 3 bases, the J end by 5 bases, with 10 bases between. This CDR3 contains 12 residues. In germline, CDR1 is GTSNPN, CDR2 SVGIG (reference sequence). The CDR3 loop is CAWSARGTEAFS. Written as DNA, the CDR3 is TGTGCCTGGAGCGCCCGGGGGACTGAAGCTTTCTCT.

This clonotype has at least ten counts. In this CDR3 the conserved last residue, phenylalanine or tryptophan, is missing, so a read error is likely. The chain uses TRBV20-1 and TRBJ2-7; tentative D call: TRBD2 (6 bases). The CDR3 contains 13 residues. Germline lookup yields CDR1 DFQATT and CDR2 SNEGSKA (reference sequence). Trimming shortened V by 6 bases and J by 6 bases, and 18 bases separated the two germline ends. CDR3 bases: TGCAGTGCCCTCCGGGCTAGCGCTGGCGAGCAGTACCTC. It specifies CSALRASAGEQYL.

The genes are TRBV6-2 or TRBV6-3 and TRBJ2-5; TRBD2 aligns across 15 bases. This CDR3 spans 16 amino acids. Trimming took 6 bases from V and 2 from J; bases not matched to a gene: 4. From germline, CDR1 is MNHEY and CDR2 SVGEGT. This chain's CDR3 is CASRPGLAGGQETQYF. The CDR3 region has the DNA TGTGCCAGCAGACCGGGACTAGCGGGGGGACAAGAGACCCAGTACTTC.

This clonotype was seen a handful of times. The chain uses TRBV7-2 and TRBJ1-1; D remains ambiguous. Germline CDR1 is SGHTA and CDR2 is FQGNSA. V was clipped by 6 bases and J by 0 bases, with 11 bases between them. This CDR3 has 14 residues. CDR3 sequence (DNA): TGTGCCAGCAGTATTAACGGTGTGAACACTGAAGCTTTCTTT. Translated: CASSINGVNTEAFF.